The 25 T cell receptor beta chains below come from one sample, sequenced in a study of OX40 agonist ivuxolimab in advanced cancers. The repertoire was sequenced with immunoSEQ multiplex PCR; TCRdb's copy has only in-frame clones and lacks some. Found here are 45,000 to 50,000 clones, around 88% of them singletons; the top ten hold 14% to 15%. Material: CD4+ or CD8+ T cells sorted from blood, obtained in a trial of the OX40 agonist ivuxolimab. Source of these receptors: an adult with an advanced solid tumor such as melanoma, head and neck, liver or kidney cancer.

The chain carries TRBV30 and TRBJ2-3, with 7 bases identical to TRBD2. Trimming at V came to 4 bases and at J to 3 bases, leaving 7 bases not matched to a gene. The CDR3 is 14 residues long. Germline CDR1 is GTSNPN and CDR2 is SVGIG (reference sequence). DNA for the CDR3: TGTGCCTGGAATGGAGGGGAGGGGACAGATACGCAGTATTTT. This sequence encodes CAWNGGEGTDTQYF.

This clone was recorded once. CDR3 coding DNA: TGTGCCAGCAGTCCACCCGGGACAGAGACCCAGTACTTC. Its protein is CASSPPGTETQYF. V usage is TRBV28 and J usage is TRBJ2-5; possibly TRBD1 or TRBD2 for D (5 bases each). The germline gives CDR1 MDHEN, CDR2 SYDVKM. The CDR3 sequence is 13 residues long. Trimming left V 5 bases short and J 4 bases short, with 11 bases between. Variable domain in full (rest from reference TRBV28 and TRBJ2-5): DVKVTQSSRYLVKRTGEKVFLECVQDMDHENMFWYRQDPGLGLRLIYFSYDVKMKEKGDIPEGYSVSREKKERFSLILESASTNQTSMYLCASSPPGTETQYFGPGTRLLVL.

The rearrangement links TRBV18 to TRBJ2-7; TRBD2 agrees at 8 bases. Per the germline V gene, CDR1 is KGHSH and CDR2 is LQKENI. V lost 3 bases and J lost 4; bases outside the gene matches: 8. This CDR3 region has 15 residues. DNA for the CDR3: TGTGCCAGCTCACCGGCGGGGGGCGGTATGTACGAGCAGTACTTC. It codes for CASSPAGGGMYEQYF. The full variable domain, its missing parts supplied by reference TRBV18 and TRBJ2-7, is NAGVMQNPRHLVRRRGQEARLRCSPMKGHSHVYWYRQLPEEGLKFMVYLQKENIIDESGMPKERFSAEFPKEGPSILRIQQVVRGDSAAYFCASSPAGGGMYEQYFGPGTRLTVT.

DNA of the CDR3: TGTGCCAGCAGTTTTGGGGCTTCTAATGAAAAACTGTTTTTT. Translating gives CASSFGASNEKLFF. The rearrangement links TRBV6-6 to TRBJ1-4; D is perhaps TRBD1 (5 bases). CDR1 and CDR2 from the germline V gene are MNHNY and SVGAGI (reference sequence). Trimming shortened V by 4 bases and J by 3 bases, and 9 bases separated the two germline ends. The CDR3 sequence is 14 residues long.

The chain's CDR3 is CASSGGGYYYEQYF. CDR3 sequence (DNA): TGCGCCAGCAGCGGGGGTGGCTACTACTACGAGCAGTACTTC. The chain has TRBV5-1 and TRBJ2-7, with D perhaps TRBD1 or TRBD2 (5 bases each). The CDR3 spans 14 residues. Trimming removed 4 bases at V and 3 bases at J, with 14 bases between. Germline-derived CDR1 and CDR2 are SGHRS and YFSETQ. Complete variable domain (other parts from reference TRBV5-1 and TRBJ2-7): KAGVTQTPRYLIKTRGQQVTLSCSPISGHRSVSWYQQTPGQGLQFLFEYFSETQRNKGNFPGRFSGRQFSNSRSEMNVSTLELGDSALYLCASSGGGYYYEQYFGPGTRLTVT.

J is TRBJ2-7 and V is TRBV18; no reliable D call. From germline, CDR1 is KGHSH and CDR2 LQKENI. This CDR3 is built from 14 residues. With 2 bases removed from V and 4 bases from J, the gap between germline ends came to 12 bases. For the CDR3, the DNA is TGTGCCAGCTCACCAAGACGGCAGGTTTACGAGCAGTACTTC. Encoded protein: CASSPRRQVYEQYF.

Turning to this clone: Within the sample, other DNA sequences also encode this same CDR3. The J gene is TRBJ2-1, the V gene TRBV20-1, with D maybe TRBD2 (6 bases). Germline V gene sequence: CDR1 DFQATT, CDR2 SNEGSKA (reference sequence). Trimming pared 6 bases from V and 5 bases from J, leaving 8 bases between. This CDR3 comprises 11 residues. CDR3 region: CSAGGNNEQFF. CDR3 DNA sequence: TGCAGTGCCGGGGGTAACAATGAGCAGTTCTTC.

The V gene is TRBV18, the J gene TRBJ1-2; D not certain. Germline V gene sequence: CDR1 KGHSH, CDR2 LQKENI. The CDR3 contains 15 residues. Trimming took off 1 base at V and 0 bases at J, with 9 bases between the two ends. This CDR3 is CASSPQTATNYGYTF. CDR3 nucleotide sequence: TGTGCCAGCTCACCACAGACGGCTACTAACTATGGCTACACCTTC. Full variable domain (missing parts from reference TRBV18 and TRBJ1-2): NAGVMQNPRHLVRRRGQEARLRCSPMKGHSHVYWYRQLPEEGLKFMVYLQKENIIDESGMPKERFSAEFPKEGPSILRIQQVVRGDSAAYFCASSPQTATNYGYTFGSGTRLTVV.

The rearrangement uses TRBV27 and TRBJ2-7, with 9 bases fitting TRBD1. The CDR3 runs 15 residues. V lost 6 bases, J lost 0 bases, and 6 bases stayed unmatched. Germline CDR1 is MNHEY and CDR2 is SMNVEV (reference sequence). The CDR3 loop is CASRPAGQGSYEQYF. CDR3 nucleotide sequence: TGTGCCAGCAGACCAGCGGGACAGGGCTCCTACGAGCAGTACTTC.

The V gene is TRBV18, the J gene TRBJ1-1, with D possibly being TRBD1 (6 bases). Trimming shortened V by 4 bases and J by 1 base, and 7 bases separated the two germline ends. This CDR3 is 13 amino acids long. Germline V CDR1 and CDR2: KGHSH, LQKENI. As DNA, the CDR3 is TGTGCCAGCTCACGACAGGAGAACACTGAAGCTTTCTTT. Translation: CASSRQENTEAFF.

The V and J genes are TRBV27 and TRBJ1-5, with D possibly TRBD1 on 5 matching bases. The CDR3 totals 15 residues. The germline V gene has CDR1 MNHEY and CDR2 SMNVEV (reference sequence). Trimming took off 4 bases at V and 4 bases at J, with 14 bases between the two ends. In nucleotides, the CDR3 is TGTGCCAGCAGTTACCTTGGGGGTTCGAATCAGCCCCAGCATTTT. This sequence encodes CASSYLGGSNQPQHF.

CDR3 bases: TGTGCCAGCAGCTTGATACGGTTAAGAGGGAAAGCCAAAAACATTCAGTACTTC. This gives the protein CASSLIRLRGKAKNIQYF. The chain combines TRBV5-6 with TRBJ2-4; possible D gene TRBD2, 5 bases. Trimming left V 1 base short and J 0 bases short, with 17 bases between. The V gene's germline CDR1 is SGHDT and CDR2 YYEEEE. This CDR3 has 18 amino acids. The whole variable domain, remainder taken from reference TRBV5-6 and TRBJ2-4, is DAGVTQSPTHLIKTRGQQVTLRCSPKSGHDTVSWYQQALGQGPQFIFQYYEEEERQRGNFPDRFSGHQFPNYSSELNVNALLLGDSALYLCASSLIRLRGKAKNIQYFGAGTRLSVL.

The CDR3 region has the DNA TGCGCCAGCAGCCAAGATACGATAGCGGGAGGAACCGGGGAGCTGTTTTTT. This gives the protein CASSQDTIAGGTGELFF. V and J are TRBV4-1 and TRBJ2-2, with 10 bases that match TRBD2. The CDR3 has 17 amino acids. Germline assignment: CDR1 MGHRA and CDR2 YSYEKL. V lost 0 bases and J lost 5; bases outside the gene matches: 6.

The chain carries TRBV4-2 and TRBJ2-7; 14 bases map to TRBD2. Trimming removed 2 bases from V and 6 bases from J; junction bases left unmatched: 3. This CDR3 region has 15 residues. In germline, CDR1 is LGHNA, CDR2 YNFKEQ. DNA of the CDR3: TGTGCCAGCAGCCAATCAGGACTAGCGGGAGGCGAGCAGTACTTC. Protein: CASSQSGLAGGEQYF.

The chain has TRBV5-1 and TRBJ2-7, with a weak D call TRBD1 (5 bases). Looked up from germline, CDR1 is SGHRS and CDR2 is YFSETQ. The V and J ends lost 0 bases and 1 base respectively, with 8 bases between them. This CDR3 contains 14 residues. CDR3 DNA: TGCGCCAGCAGCTTGGGACAGTCTTCCTACGAGCAGTACTTC. Protein: CASSLGQSSYEQYF.

The V and J genes are TRBV28 and TRBJ2-1, with D perhaps matching TRBD1 (5 bases). The length of the CDR3 is 17 residues. Germline V lookup: CDR1 MDHEN, CDR2 SYDVKM. The V gene lost 4 bases and the J gene lost 2 bases, with 18 bases spanning the gap. The CDR3 DNA is TGTGCCAGCAGTTCCGCCCACTGGGGCGATACCTACAATGAGCAGTTCTTC. This translates into CASSSAHWGDTYNEQFF.

The rearrangement uses TRBV18 and TRBJ2-7; D ambiguous. The CDR3 runs to 13 residues. CDR1 and CDR2 from the germline V gene are KGHSH and LQKENI. V was trimmed by 3 bases and J by 3 bases, leaving 9 bases between them. This chain's CDR3 is CASSPGQNYEQYF. DNA for the CDR3: TGTGCCAGCTCACCTGGCCAGAACTACGAGCAGTACTTC.

The CDR3 loop reads CASSLRGRFPGELFF. CDR3 DNA sequence: TGTGCCAGCAGCCTAAGGGGACGTTTTCCCGGGGAGCTGTTTTTT. The V call is TRBV7-6, the J call TRBJ2-2; D assignment may be TRBD1 or TRBD2 (5 bases each). The CDR3 contains 15 residues. V was clipped by 5 bases and J by 6 bases, with 16 bases between them. Germline values: CDR1 SGHVS, CDR2 FNYEAQ.

The chain links TRBV13 to TRBJ2-7, with unresolved D. The germline V and J ends were trimmed by 4 bases and 4 bases, with 5 bases remaining between them. CDR1 is PRHDT, CDR2 FYEKMQ, per germline (reference sequence). CDR3 length: 11 amino acids. As DNA, the CDR3 is TGTGCCAGCAGCTCCGATTACGAGCAGTACTTC. Translated: CASSSDYEQYF.

This chain connects TRBV19 to TRBJ2-1; 9 bases map to TRBD1. Germline loops: CDR1 LNHDA, CDR2 SQIVND (reference sequence). This CDR3 spans 15 amino acids. V shed 3 bases and J 1 base; nucleotides not matched to a gene: 1. The CDR3 DNA sequence: TGTGCCAGTAGTATGGACAGGGGTTCCTACAATGAGCAGTTCTTC. Translation gives CASSMDRGSYNEQFF.

The chain is built from TRBV6-5 and TRBJ1-1; D may be TRBD1 (5 bases). Germline-derived CDR1 and CDR2 are MNHEY and SVGAGI. V was clipped by 6 bases and J by 7 bases, with 15 bases between them. The CDR3 totals 13 residues. The CDR3 DNA follows: TGTGCCAGCAGCCCCGGACAAATAAGTGAAGCTTTCTTT. Amino acid sequence: CASSPGQISEAFF.

This chain connects TRBV19 to TRBJ1-1, with D unresolved. The CDR3 runs to 14 residues. V was clipped by 3 bases and J by 0 bases, with 8 bases between them. Looked up from germline, CDR1 is LNHDA and CDR2 is SQIVND (reference sequence). CDR3 amino acids: CASSIVDVNTEAFF. The CDR3 DNA follows: TGTGCCAGTAGTATTGTCGACGTGAACACTGAAGCTTTCTTT. Supplemented by reference TRBV19 and TRBJ1-1, the full variable domain reads DGGITQSPKYLFRKEGQNVTLSCEQNLNHDAMYWYRQDPGQGLRLIYYSQIVNDFQKGDIAEGYSVSREKKESFPLTVTSAQKNPTAFYLCASSIVDVNTEAFFGQGTRLTVV.

The chain carries TRBV29-1 and TRBJ2-7; D unclear. Trimming shortened V by 8 bases and J by 7 bases, and 18 bases separated the two germline ends. CDR3 length equals 12 residues. Germline V gene data show CDR1 as SQVTM and CDR2 as ANQGSEA. This CDR3 reads CSTHGTAGEQYF. The CDR3 DNA reads as TGCAGCACACACGGAACGGCAGGAGAGCAGTACTTC.

V is TRBV5-1 and J is TRBJ2-7; a weak D match, TRBD2 (6 bases). The CDR3 extends over 14 amino acids. Germline CDR1 is SGHRS and CDR2 is YFSETQ. V lost 0 bases and J lost 9, with 16 bases in between. The CDR3 region is CASSLASELGGQYF. CDR3 nucleotide sequence: TGCGCCAGCAGCTTGGCGTCTGAGCTCGGGGGGCAGTACTTC.

The chain couples TRBV28 to TRBJ1-1; 9 nucleotides line up with TRBD1. Germline V lookup: CDR1 MDHEN, CDR2 SYDVKM. CDR3 length equals 14 residues. Trimming cost V 3 bases and J 5 bases; bases outside gene matches: 4. For the CDR3, the DNA is TGTGCCAGCAGTTTGACAGGGGGACGTACTGAAGCTTTCTTT. This sequence encodes CASSLTGGRTEAFF.